This entry lists 8 T cell receptor beta chains sequenced from one sample in a study of T-cell reconstitution after alpha-beta-depleted transplantation in children. During its preparation, the TCRbeta library received unique molecular identifiers. TCRdb used MiXCR to reprocess the PCR reads, holding one entry per CDR3 protein. Of about 200,000 distinct CDR3 sequences listed, approximately 17% were seen once; the top ten hold 35% to 50%. The sequencing here drew on PBMCs, mostly from graft donor cells, taken 360 days after TCRalphabeta/CD19-depleted stem cell transplant. Receptors were obtained from a male patient between 2 and 9 years old who had a stem cell transplant for acute lymphoblastic leukemia, so the T cells may come from the graft donor.

This clonotype has more than one count but fewer than ten. The chain has TRBV3-1 and TRBJ2-4; unclear D gene. Germline V gene data show CDR1 as LGHDT and CDR2 as YNNKEL (reference sequence). The CDR3 covers 14 residues. V was trimmed by 0 bases and J by 10 bases, leaving 13 bases between them. CDR3 sequence (DNA): TGTGCCAGCAGCCAAGACTTAAGCCTCTCTATTCAGTACTTC. Its translation: CASSQDLSLSIQYF.

This clonotype has just one count. CDR3 sequence (DNA): TGTGCCAGCAGCCAAGAGATGAGGAATTACGAAGAAGATGACACCGGGGAGCTGTTTTTT. This codes for CASSQEMRNYEEDDTGELFF. The chain carries TRBV3-1 and TRBJ2-2; no clear D. Per the germline V gene, CDR1 is LGHDT and CDR2 is YNNKEL (reference sequence). V lost 0 bases and J 3 bases, leaving 23 bases between the germline ends. The CDR3 totals 20 residues.

This clonotype was seen a few times. The CDR3 nucleotides read TGTGCCAGCAGCTCTACAGGGTCTAATGAAAAACTGTTTTTT. Translated, it gives CASSSTGSNEKLFF. The chain carries TRBV7-9 and TRBJ1-4; TRBD1 might be the D (6 bases). CDR3 size: 14 residues. The V and J ends lost 4 bases and 3 bases respectively, with 9 bases between them. Germline CDR1 SEHNR, CDR2 FQNEAQ (reference sequence).

This chain connects TRBV28 to TRBJ2-7; 9 bases match TRBD1. Germline values: CDR1 MDHEN, CDR2 SYDVKM. V trimming: 3 bases; J trimming: 4 bases; junction bases outside the gene matches: 10. The CDR3 contains 16 residues. The CDR3 DNA reads as TGTGCCAGCAGTTTCTCCAGACAGGGGGGACGATACGAGCAGTACTTC. It is translated as CASSFSRQGGRYEQYF.

DNA for the CDR3: TGTGCCAGCAGCTTAGATCTGGGGGATCTCTACGAGCAGTACTTC. Protein product: CASSLDLGDLYEQYF. The chain links TRBV7-8 to TRBJ2-7; D is perhaps TRBD1 or TRBD2 (5 bases each). In germline, CDR1 is SGHVS, CDR2 FQNEAQ. This CDR3 is built from 15 residues. Deletions cut 1 base from V and 3 bases from J, with 13 bases between.

This clonotype was seen a handful of times. J is TRBJ2-3 and V is TRBV5-4, with a tentative D call TRBD1 (6 bases). The V gene's germline CDR1 is SGHNT and CDR2 YYREEE (reference sequence). The CDR3 is 17 amino acids. V lost 2 bases and J lost 4, with 20 bases in between. The CDR3 here is CASSFITGTRKADTQYF. The CDR3 nucleotides read TGTGCCAGCAGCTTTATCACCGGGACACGGAAAGCAGATACGCAGTATTTT. The full variable domain, in which reference TRBV5-4 and TRBJ2-3 provide the parts outside the CDR3, is ETGVTQSPTHLIKTRGQQVTLRCSSQSGHNTVSWYQQALGQGPQFIFQYYREEENGRGNFPPRFSGLQFPNYSSELNVNALELDDSALYLCASSFITGTRKADTQYFGPGTRLTVL.

This clonotype was seen a few times. The chain links TRBV20-1 to TRBJ2-7, with D maybe TRBD1 (6 bases). CDR3 length: 14 residues. Germline values: CDR1 DFQATT, CDR2 SNEGSKA (reference sequence). Trimming removed 0 bases at V and 3 bases at J, with 12 bases between. The CDR3 sequence: CSARDQGPDYEQYF. Written as DNA, the CDR3 is TGCAGTGCTAGAGATCAGGGGCCGGACTACGAGCAGTACTTC.

V and J are TRBV12-3 or TRBV12-4 and TRBJ2-7; 9 bases map to TRBD1. CDR3 size: 13 residues. Trimming cost V 7 bases and J 5 bases; bases outside gene matches: 6. DNA of the CDR3: TGTGCCAGCACCCCGGGACAGGGTCACGAGCAGTACTTC. Its protein is CASTPGQGHEQYF.